This entry lists 25 T cell receptor beta chains sequenced from one sample in a study of T cell repertoires in cytomegalovirus infection. TCRdb re-called the reads through MiXCR, storing one row per CDR3 protein. There are approximately 320,000 distinct CDR3 sequences in the sample; over 7.5% occur only once, and roughly 4% lies in the top ten. Sample: PBMCs. The receptor set was obtained from a human donor in good health (CMV status not recorded). Some clones in this sample may be carry-over from other donors' samples.

The chain combines TRBV11-2 with TRBJ2-3; D possibly corresponds to TRBD2 (7 bases). Per the germline V gene, CDR1 is SGHAT and CDR2 is FQNNGV. The CDR3 has 16 residues. V was cut by 3 bases and J by 4 bases, with 17 bases left in between. Written as DNA, the CDR3 is TGTGCCAGCAGCTTGACCGGGGTCGGGGGGCCAGATACGCAGTATTTT. It is translated as CASSLTGVGGPDTQYF.

This clonotype has at least ten counts. This chain connects TRBV5-6 to TRBJ2-1; D tentatively fits TRBD1 or TRBD2 (5 bases each). The V end was cut by 2 bases, the J end by 3 bases, with 12 bases between. The V gene's germline CDR1 is SGHDT and CDR2 YYEEEE. This CDR3 has 15 amino acids. CDR3 nucleotide sequence: TGTGCCAGCAGCTTAAGGCAGGGAGTCTACAATGAGCAGTTCTTC. As protein: CASSLRQGVYNEQFF.

The rearrangement joins TRBV28 to TRBJ2-2; D is possibly TRBD2 (5 bases). This CDR3 has 15 residues. The germline gives CDR1 MDHEN, CDR2 SYDVKM. With 5 bases removed from V and 6 bases from J, the gap between germline ends came to 16 bases. CDR3 residues: CASSQPLLGAGELFF. The CDR3 region has the DNA TGTGCCAGCAGTCAACCTCTTTTGGGAGCCGGGGAGCTGTTTTTT.

This clonotype was counted between two and nine times. V gene TRBV2 combines with J gene TRBJ1-6; D unclear. This CDR3 spans 11 amino acids. The germline V gene encodes CDR1 SNHLY and CDR2 FYNNEI. V dropped 6 bases and J dropped 10 bases, with 7 bases sitting between them. The DNA of the CDR3 is TGTGCCAGCAGGATGAGATCACCCCTCCACTTT. Encoded protein: CASRMRSPLHF.

In this sample, this clonotype turned up many times. V usage is TRBV7-2 and J usage is TRBJ2-7; D is undetermined. V was cut by 4 bases and J by 0 bases, with 10 bases left in between. The germline V gene has CDR1 SGHTA and CDR2 FQGNSA. The CDR3 loop spans 14 amino acids. The CDR3 loop is CASSSRVSSYEQYF. The CDR3 DNA reads TGTGCCAGCAGCTCCCGGGTATCCTCCTACGAGCAGTACTTC.

This chain uses TRBV4-1 with TRBJ2-1, with D perhaps TRBD1 or TRBD2 (5 bases each). V gave up 4 bases and J gave up 7 bases, with 14 bases separating them. Germline lookup yields CDR1 MGHRA and CDR2 YSYEKL. This CDR3 is built from 14 residues. CDR3: CASSLRDPRNEQFF. CDR3 DNA sequence: TGCGCCAGCAGCCTCCGGGACCCAAGGAATGAGCAGTTCTTC.

Worth noting for this clonotype: A junction boundary mismatches the germline segment, possibly from a read error. The V and J genes are TRBV28 and TRBJ2-1; D possibly matches TRBD1 or TRBD2 (5 bases each). This CDR3 is built from 16 residues. Germline V CDR1 and CDR2: MDHEN, SYDVKM. This chain's CDR3 is CASSFAVPGPDEEQLF. DNA for the CDR3: TGTGCCAGCAGTTTCGCGGTTCCGGGACCTGACGAGGAGCAGTTGTTC.

This chain uses TRBV30 with TRBJ1-1, with D uncertain. The V gene lost 0 bases and the J gene lost 0 bases, with 5 bases spanning the gap. The CDR3 sequence is 13 residues long. Germline values: CDR1 GTSNPN, CDR2 SVGIG (reference sequence). The CDR3 is CAWSVQVNTEAFF. The DNA of the CDR3 is TGTGCCTGGAGTGTACAAGTGAACACTGAAGCTTTCTTT.

Worth noting for this clonotype: This may be a read error, as it is one base from a much larger clone. The chain is built from TRBV12-3 or TRBV12-4 and TRBJ1-5; D not resolved. The CDR3 extends over 13 amino acids. The V gene lost 7 bases and the J gene lost 6 bases, with 13 bases spanning the gap. DNA for the CDR3: TGTGCCAGCACTGGCTCAGCAGGTCAGCCCCAGCATTTT. It translates to CASTGSAGQPQHF.

This chain connects TRBV11-2 to TRBJ2-2, with TRBD2 identical over 7 bases. CDR3 size: 14 residues. Germline-derived CDR1 and CDR2 are SGHAT and FQNNGV. V shed 3 bases, J shed 6 bases, and the junction held 4 bases outside the gene matches. The CDR3 region is CASSLGRGAGELFF. In DNA form, the CDR3 reads TGTGCCAGCAGCTTGGGACGGGGGGCCGGGGAGCTGTTTTTT.

This clonotype appeared a few times. The chain couples TRBV5-8 to TRBJ1-6, with TRBD1 identical over 7 bases. The CDR3 is 14 residues long. CDR1 is SGHTS, CDR2 YDEGEE, per germline. The V segment lost 4 bases and the J segment 6 bases; nucleotides outside the gene matches: 4. CDR3 amino acids: CASSRGQLNSPLHF. The CDR3 DNA sequence: TGTGCCAGCAGCCGGGGACAGCTTAATTCACCCCTCCACTTT.

V and J are TRBV6-2 or TRBV6-3 and TRBJ1-4; D is uncertain. With 8 bases removed from V and 4 bases from J, the gap between germline ends came to 11 bases. CDR3 length: 13 amino acids. Germline CDR1 and CDR2: MNHEY and SVGEGT. CDR3 in DNA: TGTGCCAGCGGTCAGGACGATAATGAAAAACTGTTTTTT. Translating it yields CASGQDDNEKLFF.

V usage is TRBV11-3 and J usage is TRBJ2-3, with TRBD1 matching over 9 bases. This CDR3 has 12 amino acids. Germline-derived CDR1 and CDR2 are SGHNT and YENEEA. V was pared by 7 bases and J by 10 bases, with 6 bases of the junction left unmatched. The CDR3 DNA is TGTGCCAGCAACCACAGGGGGCTGGCGCAGTATTTT. The encoded protein is CASNHRGLAQYF.

The V call is TRBV11-2, the J call TRBJ2-2; D could derive from TRBD1 or TRBD2 (5 bases each). The CDR3 spans 15 residues. Per germline, CDR1 SGHAT and CDR2 FQNNGV. Trimming removed 5 bases from V and 2 bases from J, with 12 bases in between. In nucleotides, the CDR3 is TGTGCCAGCAGCACCGGGACCCTAAACACCGGGGAGCTGTTTTTT. It encodes CASSTGTLNTGELFF.

This clonotype has just a few counts. This chain uses TRBV28 with TRBJ1-2, with TRBD1 identical over 8 bases. With V trimmed by 7 bases and J by 8 bases, 9 bases remained unmatched. Per germline, CDR1 MDHEN and CDR2 SYDVKM. The CDR3 is made up of 13 amino acids. In DNA form, the CDR3 reads TGTGCCAGCATGAGACAGGGGCTTCAGGGCTACACCTTC. It specifies CASMRQGLQGYTF.

The chain has TRBV5-8 and TRBJ2-3; the D gene is possibly TRBD1 (6 bases). Germline V gives CDR1 SGHTS, CDR2 YDEGEE. CDR3 length equals 15 residues. Trimming took 6 bases from V and 2 from J, leaving 16 bases between them. In DNA, the CDR3 is TGTGCCAGCACCTCGGAAAGGGGGAACACAGATACGCAGTATTTT. Its translation: CASTSERGNTDTQYF.

This clonotype was counted between two and nine times. The genes are TRBV30 and TRBJ1-5; D is ambiguous. V was trimmed by 2 bases and J by 3 bases, leaving 26 bases between them. CDR1 and CDR2 (germline): GTSNPN, SVGIG (reference sequence). The CDR3 covers 19 residues. Here the CDR3 DNA reads TGTGCCTGGAGTATCCCCCTCCAAGTTGGGTTTCAAGACAATCAGCCCCAGCATTTT. Translation: CAWSIPLQVGFQDNQPQHF.

This clonotype has at least ten counts. The chain combines TRBV7-6 with TRBJ2-3; D is ambiguous. CDR1 SGHVS and CDR2 FNYEAQ come from the germline V gene. The CDR3 length is 16 residues. Trimming removed 3 bases from V and 1 base from J, with 14 bases in between. The CDR3 spells CASSLRSNSRTDTQYF. The CDR3 region has the DNA TGTGCCAGCAGCTTGAGATCAAACTCACGCACAGATACGCAGTATTTT.

The chain joins TRBV28 to TRBJ2-1; D is possibly TRBD2 (7 bases). Germline assignment: CDR1 MDHEN and CDR2 SYDVKM. The CDR3 is 13 residues long. Trimming removed 6 bases at V and 9 bases at J, with 15 bases between. The CDR3 DNA follows: TGTGCCAGCAGGAAGGGGGGGCGGGGTGAGCAGTTCTTC. Translated: CASRKGGRGEQFF.

The V and J genes are TRBV6-2 or TRBV6-3 and TRBJ2-7, with 7 positions matching TRBD1. Germline loops: CDR1 MNHEY, CDR2 SVGEGT. This CDR3 has 15 residues. V shed 7 bases and J 7 bases; nucleotides not matched to a gene: 16. In DNA, the CDR3 is TGTGCCAGCATTCTAGGACAGGCCGAACGGCAGGAGCAGTACTTC. Translating it yields CASILGQAERQEQYF.

This clonotype occurred a few times. The J gene is TRBJ2-7, the V gene TRBV6-5; D may correspond to TRBD1 or TRBD2 (5 bases each). The CDR3 contains 15 residues. Germline V gives CDR1 MNHEY, CDR2 SVGAGI. Trimming removed 6 bases from V and 1 base from J, with 16 bases in between. The CDR3: CASSSSGTISYEQYF. In nucleotides, the CDR3 is TGTGCCAGCAGCTCCTCCGGGACGATATCCTACGAGCAGTACTTC.

The sample holds many counts of this clonotype. The chain employs TRBV7-2 and TRBJ2-5; TRBD2 is a possible D gene (6 bases). Looked up from germline, CDR1 is SGHTA and CDR2 is FQGNSA. The CDR3 runs to 15 residues. The V and J ends lost 4 bases and 2 bases respectively, with 14 bases between them. CDR3 DNA sequence: TGTGCCAGCAGCTCCTACAGCGGGCAACAAGAGACCCAGTACTTC. This codes for CASSSYSGQQETQYF.

This clonotype has a handful of counts. This chain links TRBV7-3 with TRBJ2-1; 8 nucleotides align to TRBD1. Germline V gene data show CDR1 as SGHTA and CDR2 as FQGTGA. The CDR3 is made up of 15 amino acids. With V trimmed by 4 bases and J by 7 bases, 9 bases remained unmatched. The CDR3, as DNA: TGTGCCAGCAGCTCCCGACAGGGGTCAAGGAATGAGCAGTTCTTC. This gives the protein CASSSRQGSRNEQFF.

In its sample, this clonotype was seen many times. This chain connects TRBV19 to TRBJ2-1, with D unclear. Between the trimmed V and J ends, which lost 3 bases and 0 bases, there was a span of 9 bases. The germline gives CDR1 LNHDA, CDR2 SQIVND (reference sequence). This CDR3 region has 15 residues. The CDR3 here is CASSMKAGSYNEQFF. The CDR3 coding sequence is TGTGCCAGTAGTATGAAGGCCGGCTCCTACAATGAGCAGTTCTTC.

CDR3 loop: CASSLKTGVQPQHF. In DNA form, the CDR3 reads TGTGCCAGCAGTTTGAAGACAGGGGTTCAGCCCCAGCATTTT. The chain links TRBV12-3 or TRBV12-4 to TRBJ1-5; 8 positions match TRBD1. The CDR3 runs to 14 residues. Trimming cost V 3 bases and J 6 bases; bases outside gene matches: 4.